The next 10 T cell receptor beta chains were all read from a single sample in a study of shared clonotypes between healthy human individuals. Libraries were prepared by immunoSEQ multiplex PCR; TCRdb keeps only in-frame clonotypes and omits some of them. The table lists some 2,000,000 clones, around 95% of them singletons, with 0.1% to 0.15% in the top ten. Source material: naive CD4+ T cells sorted from blood. Subset here: CD45RA+ positively selected. The source is a man between 18 and 29 years old in good health.

The chain uses TRBV6-6 and TRBJ2-7; unclear D gene. This CDR3 comprises 13 residues. Trimming shortened V by 7 bases and J by 2 bases, and 12 bases separated the two germline ends. Germline V gene sequence: CDR1 MNHNY, CDR2 SVGAGI (reference sequence). As DNA, the CDR3 is TGTGCCAGCAAAACATCCCTGACCTACGAGCAGTACTTC. It encodes CASKTSLTYEQYF.

The rearrangement uses TRBV27 and TRBJ2-3; possibly TRBD1 for D (5 bases). V lost 8 bases and J 0 bases, leaving 12 bases between the germline ends. The germline CDR1 and CDR2 sequences are MNHEY and SMNVEV (reference sequence). The CDR3 spans 14 residues. The CDR3 loop is CASGAVPSTDTQYF. Written as DNA, the CDR3 is TGTGCCAGCGGGGCGGTTCCGAGCACAGATACGCAGTATTTT.

A few counts support this clone. V is TRBV2 and J is TRBJ2-7; D call uncertain. There are 12 residues in the CDR3. Trimming took off 8 bases at V and 3 bases at J, with 11 bases between the two ends. Germline CDR1 and CDR2: SNHLY and FYNNEI. CDR3 in amino acids: CASSHSYYEQYF. The CDR3 DNA reads as TGTGCCAGCTCGCACAGCTACTACGAGCAGTACTTC.

J is TRBJ2-1 and V is TRBV25-1; D call uncertain. Trimming cost V 1 base and J 0 bases, with 4 bases left between them. The length of the CDR3 is 14 residues. CDR1 MGHDK and CDR2 SYGVNS come from the germline V gene. The CDR3 sequence: CASSEFGSYNEQFF. DNA of the CDR3: TGTGCCAGCAGTGAATTCGGCTCCTACAATGAGCAGTTCTTC.

This rearrangement joins TRBV7-9 to TRBJ1-1, with 7 bases identical to TRBD1. The CDR3 is 15 residues long. CDR1 is SEHNR, CDR2 FQNEAQ, per germline (reference sequence). V dropped 8 bases and J dropped 0; count of bases not matched to a gene: 9. The CDR3 DNA reads TGTGCCAGCGCGGGACAGCACCCCATGAACACTGAAGCTTTCTTT. Its protein is CASAGQHPMNTEAFF.

This chain links TRBV6-1 with TRBJ1-3; 8 bases are shared with TRBD1. CDR1 is MNHNS and CDR2 is SASEGT in the germline V gene. This CDR3 has 15 residues. V gave up 7 bases and J gave up 4 bases; unmatched junction bases: 9. The CDR3 loop reads CASNPGQGSGNTIYF. Written as DNA, the CDR3 is TGTGCCAGCAACCCCGGACAGGGCTCCGGAAACACCATATATTTT.

Comment on this clone: This CDR3 is also generated by other DNA sequences in the sample. The gene calls are TRBV6-5 and TRBJ2-2, with D perhaps given as TRBD1 or TRBD2 (6 bases each). Germline V gene lookup returns CDR1 MNHEY and CDR2 SVGAGI. Trimming removed 0 bases at V and 4 bases at J, with 9 bases between. CDR3 size: 15 residues. CDR3 nucleotide sequence: TGTGCCAGCAGTTACTCAGGGGGGAGCACCGGGGAGCTGTTTTTT. Translated: CASSYSGGSTGELFF.

J is TRBJ1-2 and V is TRBV30, with a possible D match to TRBD1 (6 bases). With 4 bases removed from V and 4 bases from J, the gap between germline ends came to 10 bases. The V gene's germline CDR1 is GTSNPN and CDR2 SVGIG (reference sequence). The CDR3 is made up of 12 amino acids. The DNA for the CDR3 is TGTGCCTGGACTATAGGGGGCTATGGCTACACCTTC. It specifies CAWTIGGYGYTF.

The chain joins TRBV6-6 to TRBJ2-7; 8 positions match TRBD2. J was trimmed by 4 bases and V by 10 bases; bases with no gene match: 6. This CDR3 region has 12 residues. CDR1 is MNHNY, CDR2 SVGAGI, per germline (reference sequence). The CDR3 coding sequence is TGTGCCATCACTAGCGGTGTATACGAGCAGTACTTC. It encodes CAITSGVYEQYF.

The genes are TRBV5-4 and TRBJ2-2, with unresolved D. The CDR3 sequence is 15 residues long. Trimming pared 4 bases from V and 5 bases from J, leaving 15 bases between. Germline V gene data show CDR1 as SGHNT and CDR2 as YYREEE (reference sequence). CDR3 sequence reads: CASSREITLTGELFF. Here the CDR3 DNA reads TGTGCCAGCAGCCGAGAGATAACACTGACCGGGGAGCTGTTTTTT.